The rows below give T cell receptor beta chains drawn from one sample of a study of blood T cell repertoires in COVID-19. TCRdb keeps only in-frame clones here, not all; method: immunoSEQ multiplex PCR. The sample carries around 140,000 clones, about 87% recorded once. The specimen was peripheral blood. The receptors here all came from a human donor with COVID-19, enrolled during active disease. The donor label of this sample is uncertain. Each CDR3 is given with its conserved first and last residue. A D gene is named only where the DNA matches it firmly. A clone size is listed for some rows: how often the clone was seen (once, few, many), or a class if it is expanded.

cdr3_nt,cdr3_aa,d_call,v_call,j_call,clone_size
TGTGCCAGCAGGGCCGCGGACGAGCAGTACTTC,CASRAADEQYF,NA,TRBV25-1,TRBJ2-7,NA
TGTGCCAGCAGCTTAAATGAGGGCGGCTACACCTTC,CASSLNEGGYTF,NA,TRBV7-9,TRBJ1-2,NA
TGTGCCGGCAGGACCGTGGCAGGTGGAAATGAGCAGTTCTTC,CAGRTVAGGNEQFF,NA,TRBV28,TRBJ2-1,once
TGTGCCAGCAGCCCAGGGGCCTCTGGAAACACCATATATTTT,CASSPGASGNTIYF,NA,TRBV7-6,TRBJ1-3,few
TGTGCCAGCAGCTTAGGGGGGAGACAGGGGTCCTACGAGCAGTACTTC,CASSLGGRQGSYEQYF,TRBD1,TRBV11-2,TRBJ2-7,NA
TGTGCCAGCCGTCTTGGGGGCACAACTAATGAAAAACTGTTTTTT,CASRLGGTTNEKLFF,NA,TRBV11-2,TRBJ1-4,NA
TGCGCCAGCAGTGAGTCCACAATGTACGAGCAGTACTTC,CASSESTMYEQYF,NA,TRBV10-2,TRBJ2-7,NA
TGTGCCAGCAGTGAAGCGACGAGGTTGGAGACCCAGTACTTC,CASSEATRLETQYF,NA,TRBV2,TRBJ2-5,NA
TGTGCCAGTAGTATTGGGGCTAACAATGAGCAGTTCTTC,CASSIGANNEQFF,NA,TRBV19,TRBJ2-1,NA
TGTGCCAGTAGTCACCCCCGCGGGGGGACCTACGAGCAGTACTTC,CASSHPRGGTYEQYF,TRBD2,TRBV19,TRBJ2-7,NA
TGCGCCAGCAGACCACAGGGGGGCACTGAAGCTTTCTTT,CASRPQGGTEAFF,TRBD1,TRBV10-1,TRBJ1-1,once
TGTGCCAGCAGGACAGGGGGCGCGGGCACTGAAGCTTTCTTT,CASRTGGAGTEAFF,TRBD1,TRBV28,TRBJ1-1,NA
TGTGCCAGCAGCGCCCGACAGGGGATGTTCACTGAAGCTTTCTTT,CASSARQGMFTEAFF,TRBD1,TRBV9,TRBJ1-1,NA
TGCGCCAGCAGCTTGGTCCAGGCCTCCTACGAGCAGTACTTC,CASSLVQASYEQYF,NA,TRBV5-1,TRBJ2-7,once
TGTGCCAGCAGTTCGGAGGGGACAGGGAGTGAAAAACTGTTTTTT,CASSSEGTGSEKLFF,TRBD1,TRBV27,TRBJ1-4,NA
TGCAGCGTTAGCCGGGGTATGGACACTGAAGCTTTCTTT,CSVSRGMDTEAFF,NA,TRBV29-1,TRBJ1-1,NA
TGTGCCAGCAGTTCCGGGACAGGGCTTTTCGGGGAGCTGTTTTTT,CASSSGTGLFGELFF,TRBD1,TRBV5-4,TRBJ2-2,once
TGTGCCAGCAGTTTAGGCGGTTTGGGGGCAAGCTATGGCTACACCTTC,CASSLGGLGASYGYTF,NA,TRBV28,TRBJ1-2,NA
TGCGCCAGCAGCTTGGAGGGCGCTGGACTAGCGGGGGGGCGCTTGGAGTTCTTC,CASSLEGAGLAGGRLEFF,TRBD2,TRBV5-1,TRBJ2-1,NA